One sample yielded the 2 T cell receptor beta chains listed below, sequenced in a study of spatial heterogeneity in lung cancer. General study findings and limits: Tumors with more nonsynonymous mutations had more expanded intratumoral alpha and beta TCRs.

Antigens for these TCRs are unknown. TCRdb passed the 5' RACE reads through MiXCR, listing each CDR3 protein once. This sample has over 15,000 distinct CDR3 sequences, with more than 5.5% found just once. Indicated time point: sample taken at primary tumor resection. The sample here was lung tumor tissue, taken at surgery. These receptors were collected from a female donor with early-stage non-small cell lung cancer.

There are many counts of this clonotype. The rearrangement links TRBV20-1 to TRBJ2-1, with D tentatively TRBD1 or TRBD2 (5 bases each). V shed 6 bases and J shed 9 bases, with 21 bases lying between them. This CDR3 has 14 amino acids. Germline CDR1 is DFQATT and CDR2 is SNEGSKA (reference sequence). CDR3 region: CSAHRDVRISEQFF. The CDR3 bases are TGCAGTGCCCACCGGGACGTGCGGATCAGTGAGCAGTTCTTC.

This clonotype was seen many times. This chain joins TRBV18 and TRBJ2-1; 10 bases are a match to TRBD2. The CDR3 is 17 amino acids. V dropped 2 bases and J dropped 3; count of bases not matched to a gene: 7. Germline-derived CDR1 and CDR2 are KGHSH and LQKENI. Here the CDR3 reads CASSPEASGSFYNEQFF. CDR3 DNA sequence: TGTGCCAGCTCACCAGAGGCTAGCGGGAGCTTCTACAATGAGCAGTTCTTC. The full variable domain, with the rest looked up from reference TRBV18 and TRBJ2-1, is NAGVMQNPRHLVRRRGQEARLRCSPMKGHSHVYWYRQLPEEGLKFMVYLQKENIIDESGMPKERFSAEFPKEGPSILRIQQVVRGDSAAYFCASSPEASGSFYNEQFFGPGTRLTVL.